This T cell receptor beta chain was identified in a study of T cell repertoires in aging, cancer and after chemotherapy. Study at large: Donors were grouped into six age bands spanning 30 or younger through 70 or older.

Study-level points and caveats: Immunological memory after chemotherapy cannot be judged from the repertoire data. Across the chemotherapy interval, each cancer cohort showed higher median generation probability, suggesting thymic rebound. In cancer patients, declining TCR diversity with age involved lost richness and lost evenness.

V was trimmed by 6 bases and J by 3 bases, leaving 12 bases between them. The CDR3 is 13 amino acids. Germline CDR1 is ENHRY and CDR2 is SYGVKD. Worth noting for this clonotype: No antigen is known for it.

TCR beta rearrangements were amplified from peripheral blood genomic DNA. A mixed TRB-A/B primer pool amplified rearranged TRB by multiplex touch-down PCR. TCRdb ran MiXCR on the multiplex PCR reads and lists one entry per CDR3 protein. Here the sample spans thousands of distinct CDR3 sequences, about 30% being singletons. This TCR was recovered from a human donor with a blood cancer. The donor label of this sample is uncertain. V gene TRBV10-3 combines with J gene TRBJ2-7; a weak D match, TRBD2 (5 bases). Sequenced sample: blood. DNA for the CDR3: TGTGCCATCAGGCAGGACTCCTACTACGAGCAGTACTTC. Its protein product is CAIRQDSYYEQYF.